What follows are 23 T cell receptor beta chains derived from one specimen sequenced in a study of shared T cell receptors in the human thymus. The data were produced by immunoSEQ multiplex PCR, yet TCRdb's version contains in-frame clones alone and is incomplete. The sample carries roughly 550,000 clones, around three quarters recorded once. The same data also went into a second study, on human thymus T cells.

The material sequenced was thymocytes. The source of these receptors is a boy under two years old with a congenital heart defect.

The chain joins TRBV4-2 to TRBJ2-7, with 10 bases aligning to TRBD2. This CDR3 is 16 amino acids long. Per germline, CDR1 LGHNA and CDR2 YNFKEQ. After removal of 4 bases from V and 2 bases from J, the junction contained 8 bases not matched to a gene. The CDR3 sequence: CASSPSVAGGTYEQYF. CDR3 coding DNA: TGTGCCAGCAGCCCCAGCGTAGCGGGAGGTACCTACGAGCAGTACTTC.

This clone has a handful of counts. The chain employs TRBV19 and TRBJ2-5; a possible D gene is TRBD2 (7 bases). Trimming took off 1 base at V and 5 bases at J, with 17 bases between the two ends. The CDR3 extends over 16 amino acids. Germline V gene sequence: CDR1 LNHDA, CDR2 SQIVND (reference sequence). DNA of the CDR3: TGTGCCAGTAGTATAGTCGGAAGCAGGGGAGGGGAGACCCAGTACTTC. Translating gives CASSIVGSRGGETQYF. Looking up the rest from reference TRBV19 and TRBJ2-5 gives the full variable domain: DGGITQSPKYLFRKEGQNVTLSCEQNLNHDAMYWYRQDPGQGLRLIYYSQIVNDFQKGDIAEGYSVSREKKESFPLTVTSAQKNPTAFYLCASSIVGSRGGETQYFGPGTRLLVL.

The V call is TRBV4-3, the J call TRBJ1-5; D is perhaps TRBD1 (6 bases). The germline V and J ends were trimmed by 5 bases and 0 bases, with 17 bases remaining between them. The CDR3 has 17 amino acids. From germline, CDR1 is LGHNA and CDR2 YSLEER. For the CDR3, the DNA is TGCGCCAGCAGCAGATTCCGGGACAAGTATAGCAATCAGCCCCAGCATTTT. Encoded protein: CASSRFRDKYSNQPQHF.

This rearrangement joins TRBV2 to TRBJ1-5; unclear D gene. This CDR3 comprises 17 residues. V was pared by 8 bases and J by 0 bases, with 20 bases between. The germline V gene has CDR1 SNHLY and CDR2 FYNNEI. The CDR3 DNA reads as TGTGCCAGCCACACTCCGGGAACATTTGGTAGCAATCAGCCCCAGCATTTT. Translation: CASHTPGTFGSNQPQHF.

The chain combines TRBV29-1 with TRBJ2-1, with a tentative D call TRBD2 (7 bases). The germline V and J ends were trimmed by 2 bases and 8 bases, with 22 bases remaining between them. The V gene's germline CDR1 is SQVTM and CDR2 ANQGSEA. CDR3 length: 16 amino acids. This CDR3 is CSVEPRKGGGFDEQFF. CDR3 coding DNA: TGCAGCGTTGAACCCCGCAAGGGGGGGGGCTTTGATGAGCAGTTCTTC.

The chain couples TRBV7-2 to TRBJ2-1; TRBD1 agrees at 9 bases. The trim removed 5 bases at V and 0 bases at J, leaving 14 bases unmatched. The CDR3 has 19 residues. Germline V gives CDR1 SGHTA, CDR2 FQGNSA. Written as DNA, the CDR3 is TGTGCCAGCAGCGTCCACCGGGACAGGGAGTTGGCCTCCTACAATGAGCAGTTCTTC. This sequence encodes CASSVHRDRELASYNEQFF.

The rearrangement links TRBV5-4 to TRBJ1-1; the D gene is possibly TRBD1 (6 bases). The V end was cut by 4 bases, the J end by 3 bases, with 16 bases between. This CDR3 is built from 15 residues. Germline V lookup: CDR1 SGHNT, CDR2 YYREEE (reference sequence). The CDR3 DNA sequence: TGTGCCAGCAGCAGAAAGCGGGGGGCAGACACTGAAGCTTTCTTT. Its translation: CASSRKRGADTEAFF.

The V call is TRBV11-2, the J call TRBJ1-2, with 10 positions matching TRBD1. The V segment lost 6 bases and the J segment 4 bases; nucleotides outside the gene matches: 5. The germline CDR1 and CDR2 sequences are SGHAT and FQNNGV. The CDR3 is made up of 14 amino acids. The CDR3 sequence is CASRTGTGVYGYTF. CDR3 DNA: TGTGCCAGCAGAACCGGGACAGGGGTCTATGGCTACACCTTC.

The chain recombines TRBV15 with TRBJ1-2, with 7 bases identical to TRBD1. V shed 11 bases and J 8 bases; nucleotides not matched to a gene: 8. Germline V gene data show CDR1 as LNHNV and CDR2 as YYDKDF (reference sequence). The CDR3 extends over 11 amino acids. CDR3 nucleotides: TGTGCCGTCAAGGGACAGCACGGCTACACCTTC. Translated, it gives CAVKGQHGYTF. Combining the CDR3 with reference TRBV15 and TRBJ1-2 gives the whole variable domain DAMVIQNPRYQVTQFGKPVTLSCSQTLNHNVMYWYQQKSSQAPKLLFHYYDKDFNNEADTPDNFQSRRPNTSFCFLDIRSPGLGDTAMYLCAVKGQHGYTFGSGTRLTVV.

This clone was detected once. This chain links TRBV15 with TRBJ2-1; D is perhaps TRBD1 (5 bases). The CDR3 extends over 16 amino acids. Trimming pared 1 base from V and 4 bases from J, leaving 14 bases between. The germline gives CDR1 LNHNV, CDR2 YYDKDF (reference sequence). In nucleotides, the CDR3 is TGTGCCACCAGCAGAGTGGGGCGCCAAGGATACAATGAGCAGTTCTTC. Translating it yields CATSRVGRQGYNEQFF.

The V gene is TRBV7-8, the J gene TRBJ2-7; no clear D gene. This CDR3 spans 14 amino acids. V was cut by 2 bases and J by 0 bases, with 8 bases left in between. Germline CDR1 reads SGHVS; CDR2 reads FQNEAQ. In DNA form, the CDR3 reads TGTGCCAGCAGCTTACAAGAGAGCTCCTACGAGCAGTACTTC. Translated, it gives CASSLQESSYEQYF. Supplemented by reference TRBV7-8 and TRBJ2-7, the full variable domain reads GAGVSQSPRYKVAKRGQDVALRCDPISGHVSLFWYQQALGQGPEFLTYFQNEAQLDKSGLPSDRFFAERPEGSVSTLKIQRTQQEDSAVYLCASSLQESSYEQYFGPGTRLTVT.

This clone was found once. The chain employs TRBV27 and TRBJ2-7, with D perhaps TRBD1 (6 bases). CDR1 is MNHEY, CDR2 SMNVEV, per germline (reference sequence). The CDR3 extends over 13 amino acids. V shed 6 bases and J shed 5 bases, with 14 bases lying between them. The CDR3 DNA follows: TGTGCCAGCAGCCCGGGCAGGGGCCACGAGCAGTACTTC. It yields the protein CASSPGRGHEQYF.

The chain joins TRBV10-3 to TRBJ1-4; TRBD1 is a possible D gene (6 bases). The germline V gene encodes CDR1 ENHRY and CDR2 SYGVKD. The CDR3 covers 14 residues. V was pared by 10 bases and J by 4 bases, with 16 bases between. The CDR3 nucleotides read TGTGCCACCAGACACGACAGGAGTAATGAAAAACTGTTTTTT. Encoded protein: CATRHDRSNEKLFF.

A single count supports this clone. The chain recombines TRBV4-3 with TRBJ2-7, with TRBD1 matching 8 bases. Germline lookup yields CDR1 LGHNA and CDR2 YSLEER. The ends lost 1 base at V and 5 bases at J; junction bases unmatched: 13. The CDR3 is 17 amino acids. The CDR3 loop reads CASSQVISGTGNHEQYF. The DNA for the CDR3 is TGCGCCAGCAGCCAAGTGATTTCCGGGACAGGTAACCACGAGCAGTACTTC.

CDR3 in DNA: TGCGCCAGCAGCCCGCGGGACAGGGGGCCGAACAATGAGCAGTTCTTC. Its translation is CASSPRDRGPNNEQFF. The V call is TRBV5-1, the J call TRBJ2-1, with TRBD1 identical over 12 bases. V gave up 4 bases and J gave up 5 bases; unmatched junction bases: 7. This CDR3 has 16 residues. CDR1 and CDR2 (germline): SGHRS, YFSETQ.

The CDR3: CASSLSGGNLFF. CDR3 nucleotide sequence: TGTGCCAGCAGTTTGTCAGGGGGTAATCTGTTTTTT. The V gene is TRBV27, the J gene TRBJ1-4; 7 bases agree with TRBD1. The germline gives CDR1 MNHEY, CDR2 SMNVEV (reference sequence). The CDR3 is made up of 12 amino acids. The V segment lost 3 bases and the J segment 14 bases; nucleotides outside the gene matches: 6.

The chain uses TRBV6-1 and TRBJ1-5; 7 positions match TRBD1. Trimming removed 0 bases from V and 5 bases from J; junction bases left unmatched: 10. CDR3 length: 17 residues. Germline V lookup: CDR1 MNHNS, CDR2 SASEGT. The CDR3, as DNA: TGTGCCAGCAGTGAAGCTCCCGTACAGGGGTGGCATCAGCCCCAGCATTTT. Translation: CASSEAPVQGWHQPQHF.

The J gene is TRBJ1-3, the V gene TRBV25-1, with D possibly being TRBD1 (6 bases). Looked up from germline, CDR1 is MGHDK and CDR2 is SYGVNS. The germline V and J ends were trimmed by 2 bases and 0 bases, with 17 bases remaining between them. The CDR3 extends over 18 amino acids. CDR3 coding DNA: TGTGCCAGCAGTGAAAACCGGACAGCCTGGAGCTCTGGAAACACCATATATTTT. Its protein is CASSENRTAWSSGNTIYF. Complete variable domain (other parts from reference TRBV25-1 and TRBJ1-3): EADIYQTPRYLVIGTGKKITLECSQTMGHDKMYWYQQDPGMELHLIHYSYGVNSTEKGDLSSESTVSRIRTEHFPLTLESARPSHTSQYLCASSENRTAWSSGNTIYFGEGSWLTVV.

The V gene is TRBV30, the J gene TRBJ2-7; 8 nucleotides match TRBD2. V lost 0 bases to trimming and J lost 9 bases; unmatched junction nucleotides: 10. CDR1 is GTSNPN and CDR2 is SVGIG in the germline V gene (reference sequence). The CDR3 is 14 amino acids. CDR3 loop: CAWSVLAGSFGQYF. CDR3 bases: TGTGCCTGGAGTGTTTTAGCGGGGTCCTTTGGGCAGTACTTC.

The chain is built from TRBV11-3 and TRBJ1-1; 7 positions agree with TRBD1. The CDR3 totals 16 residues. Germline assignment: CDR1 SGHNT and CDR2 YENEEA. Trimming took 1 base from V and 4 from J; bases not matched to a gene: 9. CDR3: CASSLAHRGEVTEAFF. CDR3 bases: TGTGCCAGCAGCTTAGCCCACAGGGGAGAGGTCACTGAAGCTTTCTTT.

The chain couples TRBV5-1 to TRBJ2-1, with TRBD1 identical over 7 bases. The germline gives CDR1 SGHRS, CDR2 YFSETQ. This CDR3 has 16 residues. After removal of 4 bases from V and 2 bases from J, the junction contained 9 bases not matched to a gene. This chain's CDR3 is CASSPRQGDAYNEQFF. The CDR3 DNA sequence: TGCGCCAGCAGCCCCCGACAGGGAGACGCCTACAATGAGCAGTTCTTC.

This clone came up a few times. The DNA of the CDR3 is TGTGCCAGTCTGGCAGGGTGGGACTACTACGAGCAGTACTTC. Protein: CASLAGWDYYEQYF. This chain connects TRBV6-1 to TRBJ2-7, with 7 bases matching TRBD2. Germline CDR1 and CDR2: MNHNS and SASEGT. The CDR3 contains 14 residues. The ends lost 9 bases at V and 3 bases at J; junction bases unmatched: 11.

This clone was counted only a few times. V and J are TRBV19 and TRBJ2-7, with TRBD2 matching over 9 bases. The junction had 5 bases not matched to a gene; V was cut back by 3 bases and J by 2 bases. Per germline, CDR1 LNHDA and CDR2 SQIVND (reference sequence). The CDR3 is made up of 15 amino acids. CDR3 loop: CASSMETSGAYEQYF. The CDR3 DNA sequence: TGTGCCAGTAGTATGGAGACTAGCGGCGCCTACGAGCAGTACTTC. The full variable domain, its missing parts supplied by reference TRBV19 and TRBJ2-7, is DGGITQSPKYLFRKEGQNVTLSCEQNLNHDAMYWYRQDPGQGLRLIYYSQIVNDFQKGDIAEGYSVSREKKESFPLTVTSAQKNPTAFYLCASSMETSGAYEQYFGPGTRLTVT.